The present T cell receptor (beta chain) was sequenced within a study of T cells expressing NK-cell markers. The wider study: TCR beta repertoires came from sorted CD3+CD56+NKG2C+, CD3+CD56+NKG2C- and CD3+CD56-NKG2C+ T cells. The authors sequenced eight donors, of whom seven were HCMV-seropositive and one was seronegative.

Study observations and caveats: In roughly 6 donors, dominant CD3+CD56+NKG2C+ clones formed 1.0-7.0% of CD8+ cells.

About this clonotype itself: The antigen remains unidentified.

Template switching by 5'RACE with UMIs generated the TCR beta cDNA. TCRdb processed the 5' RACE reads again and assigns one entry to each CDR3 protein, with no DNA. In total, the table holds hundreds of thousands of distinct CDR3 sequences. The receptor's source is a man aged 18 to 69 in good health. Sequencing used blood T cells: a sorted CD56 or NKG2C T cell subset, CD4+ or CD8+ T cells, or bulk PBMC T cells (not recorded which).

The CDR3: CASSLGLAGQDTQYF. The chain uses TRBV7-9 and TRBJ2-3; TCRdb calls TRBD1, which cannot be checked without DNA. This CDR3 is 15 amino acids long. Per the germline V gene, CDR1 is SEHNR and CDR2 is FQNEAQ (reference sequence).